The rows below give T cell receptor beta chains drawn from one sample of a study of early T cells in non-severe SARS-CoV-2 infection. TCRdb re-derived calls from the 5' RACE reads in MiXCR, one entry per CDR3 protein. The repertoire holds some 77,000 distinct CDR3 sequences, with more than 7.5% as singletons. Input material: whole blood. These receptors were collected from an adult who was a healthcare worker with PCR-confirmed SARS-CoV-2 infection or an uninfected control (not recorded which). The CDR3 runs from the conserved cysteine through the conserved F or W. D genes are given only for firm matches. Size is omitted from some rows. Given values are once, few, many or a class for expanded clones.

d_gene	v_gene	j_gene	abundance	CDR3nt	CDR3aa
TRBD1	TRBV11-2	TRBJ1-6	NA	TGTGCCAGCAGCGCCGGGACAGGGCATAATTCACCCCTCCACTTT	CASSAGTGHNSPLHF
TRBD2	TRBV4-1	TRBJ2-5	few	TGCGCCAGCAGCCAAGAGTTGGGCGGGAGAGGCGGAGAGACCCAGTACTTC	CASSQELGGRGGETQYF
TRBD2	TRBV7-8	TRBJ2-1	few	TGTGCCAGCAGCCGTGAGCGGGGCTACAATGAGCAGTTCTTC	CASSRERGYNEQFF
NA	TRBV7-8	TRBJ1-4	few	TGTGCCAGCAGCTTATCCGACCGAAATAATAATGAAAAACTATTTTTT	CASSLSDRNNNEKLFF
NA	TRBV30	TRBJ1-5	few	TGTGCCTGGAGTGTAAGCAGGAATCAGCCCCAGCATTTT	CAWSVSRNQPQHF
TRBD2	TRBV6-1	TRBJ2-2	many	TGTGCCATATCATTCCTAGCGGGAGTTGACACCGGGGAGCTGTTTTTT	CAISFLAGVDTGELFF
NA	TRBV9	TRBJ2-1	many	TGTGCCAGCAGCGCTCGGAGGAATGAGCAGTTCTTC	CASSARRNEQFF
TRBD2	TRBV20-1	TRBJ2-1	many	TGCAGTGCCCCGGGACTAGCGATGGACAATGAGCAGTTCTTC	CSAPGLAMDNEQFF
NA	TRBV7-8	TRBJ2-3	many	TGTGCCAGCAGCTTAGCGCACGGGGGAGCTGGAAGTACGCAGTATTTT	CASSLAHGGAGSTQYF
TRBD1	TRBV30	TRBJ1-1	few	TGTGCCTGGAACGACAGGGGATCAACTGAAGCTTTCTTT	CAWNDRGSTEAFF
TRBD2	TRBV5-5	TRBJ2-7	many	TGTGCCAGCAGCTTGGTAACTAGCGGGGATTACGAGCAGTACTTC	CASSLVTSGDYEQYF
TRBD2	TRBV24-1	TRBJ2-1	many	TGTGCCACCAGTGATTTTCGAGGACTAGCGGGCTACAATGAGCAGTTCTTC	CATSDFRGLAGYNEQFF
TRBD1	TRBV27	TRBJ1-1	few	TGTGCCAGCAGGATTTACTCACAGGGGGACACTGAAGCTTTCTTT	CASRIYSQGDTEAFF
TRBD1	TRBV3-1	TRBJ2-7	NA	TGTGCCAGCAGCCCTGACAGGGGGTCGGGATTCGAGCAGTACTTC	CASSPDRGSGFEQYF
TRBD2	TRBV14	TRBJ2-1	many	TGTGCCAGCAGCCAAGATCGGTCTAGCGGGAGCGATGAGCAGTTCTTC	CASSQDRSSGSDEQFF
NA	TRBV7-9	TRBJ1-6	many	TGTGCCAGCAGCTTAGAAGCTGGATCACCCCTCCACTTT	CASSLEAGSPLHF